This is a list of T cell receptor beta chains from one sample in a study of cytomegalovirus exposure and HLA in healthy donors. Produced via immunoSEQ multiplex PCR; TCRdb's table is partial and in-frame only. The profile covers 250,000 or so clones, with approximately 91% appearing a single time and about 1.7% taken by the ten largest. Sequenced input: PBMCs. These receptors were taken from a girl aged 2-10 years in good health and CMV-seronegative. The CDR3 runs from the conserved cysteine through the conserved F or W. A D gene is named only where the DNA matches it firmly. The size entry is marked missing in some rows and otherwise reads once, few, many or a size class.

v_call: TRBV19; d_call: TRBD1; clone_size: NA; cdr3_length: 14; j_call: TRBJ1-1; cdr3_aa: CASILGTANTEAFF; cdr3_nt: TGTGCCAGTATTCTTGGGACAGCGAACACTGAAGCTTTCTTT
v_call: TRBV18; d_call: TRBD1; clone_size: NA; cdr3_length: 17; j_call: TRBJ1-5; cdr3_aa: CASSPLGGTGPNQPQHF; cdr3_nt: TGTGCCAGCTCACCACTGGGCGGGACAGGGCCAAATCAGCCCCAGCATTTT
v_call: TRBV28; d_call: NA; clone_size: NA; cdr3_length: 13; j_call: TRBJ2-6; cdr3_aa: CATGTPGANVLTF; cdr3_nt: TGTGCCACTGGGACACCCGGGGCCAACGTCCTGACTTTC
v_call: TRBV19; d_call: NA; clone_size: NA; cdr3_length: 15; j_call: TRBJ1-5; cdr3_aa: CASSISPGSNQPQHF; cdr3_nt: TGTGCCAGTAGTATATCGCCGGGTTCCAATCAGCCCCAGCATTTT
v_call: TRBV5-1; d_call: TRBD1; clone_size: NA; cdr3_length: 13; j_call: TRBJ2-7; cdr3_aa: CASSLGRGREQYF; cdr3_nt: TGCGCCAGCAGCTTGGGCAGGGGGCGCGAGCAGTACTTC
v_call: TRBV4-2; d_call: TRBD2; clone_size: NA; cdr3_length: 17; j_call: TRBJ2-6; cdr3_aa: CASSRSGVLSGANVLTF; cdr3_nt: TGTGCCAGCAGCCGTAGCGGGGTGCTCTCTGGGGCCAACGTCCTGACTTTC
v_call: TRBV11-2; d_call: NA; clone_size: NA; cdr3_length: 15; j_call: TRBJ2-1; cdr3_aa: CASSLVASSYNEQFF; cdr3_nt: TGTGCCAGCAGCTTAGTAGCCAGCTCCTACAATGAGCAGTTCTTC
v_call: TRBV4-1; d_call: TRBD1; clone_size: NA; cdr3_length: 17; j_call: TRBJ1-3; cdr3_aa: CASSQDKGQGSGNTIYF; cdr3_nt: TGCGCCAGCAGCCAAGATAAGGGACAGGGCTCTGGAAACACCATATATTTT
v_call: TRBV28; d_call: TRBD1; clone_size: NA; cdr3_length: 15; j_call: TRBJ1-4; cdr3_aa: CASSLPGQGGEKLFF; cdr3_nt: TGTGCCAGCAGTTTGCCGGGACAGGGGGGGGAAAAACTGTTTTTT
v_call: TRBV7-9; d_call: NA; clone_size: NA; cdr3_length: 14; j_call: TRBJ1-2; cdr3_aa: CASSLGWEAYGYTF; cdr3_nt: TGTGCCAGCAGCTTAGGGTGGGAGGCCTATGGCTACACCTTC
v_call: TRBV6-4; d_call: NA; clone_size: NA; cdr3_length: 16; j_call: TRBJ1-2; cdr3_aa: CASTDRPSEGIYGYTF; cdr3_nt: TGTGCCAGCACCGACAGGCCGTCGGAAGGAATCTATGGCTACACCTTC
v_call: TRBV7-2; d_call: NA; clone_size: NA; cdr3_length: 16; j_call: TRBJ1-5; cdr3_aa: CASSPTHPWANQPQHF; cdr3_nt: TGTGCCAGCAGCCCGACCCACCCTTGGGCCAATCAGCCCCAGCATTTT
v_call: TRBV10-2; d_call: TRBD2; clone_size: once; cdr3_length: 15; j_call: TRBJ2-3; cdr3_aa: CASNPLAGSTDTQYF; cdr3_nt: TGCGCCAGCAACCCTCTAGCGGGGAGCACAGATACGCAGTATTTT
v_call: TRBV7-9; d_call: TRBD1; clone_size: NA; cdr3_length: 15; j_call: TRBJ1-1; cdr3_aa: CASSLTSGTGAEAFF; cdr3_nt: TGTGCCAGCAGCTTAACATCCGGGACAGGGGCTGAAGCTTTCTTT
v_call: TRBV4-1; d_call: TRBD1; clone_size: NA; cdr3_length: 14; j_call: TRBJ1-4; cdr3_aa: CASSLRDSNEKLFF; cdr3_nt: TGCGCCAGCAGCCTCCGGGACAGTAATGAAAAACTGTTTTTT
v_call: TRBV6-6; d_call: TRBD2; clone_size: NA; cdr3_length: 14; j_call: TRBJ2-1; cdr3_aa: CASSYGLAGGEQFF; cdr3_nt: TGTGCCAGCAGTTATGGACTAGCGGGAGGTGAGCAGTTCTTC
v_call: TRBV2; d_call: NA; clone_size: NA; cdr3_length: 13; j_call: TRBJ1-5; cdr3_aa: CAAGGDGNQPQHF; cdr3_nt: TGTGCCGCGGGCGGGGATGGGAATCAGCCCCAGCATTTT
v_call: TRBV6-6; d_call: NA; clone_size: NA; cdr3_length: 16; j_call: TRBJ1-5; cdr3_aa: CASSPPGGEGNQPQHF; cdr3_nt: TGTGCCAGCAGTCCCCCGGGGGGGGAGGGCAATCAGCCCCAGCATTTT
v_call: TRBV5-7; d_call: NA; clone_size: NA; cdr3_length: 16; j_call: TRBJ2-7; cdr3_aa: CASSPSLRTPSYEQYF; cdr3_nt: TGTGCCAGCAGCCCCTCCCTAAGGACACCCTCCTACGAGCAGTACTTC
v_call: TRBV4-1; d_call: NA; clone_size: NA; cdr3_length: 15; j_call: TRBJ1-4; cdr3_aa: CASSQDPGRDEKLFF; cdr3_nt: TGCGCCAGCAGCCAAGACCCCGGGCGGGATGAAAAACTGTTTTTT
v_call: TRBV5-1; d_call: TRBD1; clone_size: NA; cdr3_length: 17; j_call: TRBJ2-2; cdr3_aa: CASSLYLDRGDTGELFF; cdr3_nt: TGCGCCAGCAGCTTATACCTTGACAGGGGGGACACCGGGGAGCTGTTTTTT
v_call: TRBV28; d_call: NA; clone_size: NA; cdr3_length: 15; j_call: TRBJ2-5; cdr3_aa: CASSSSDRWRETQYF; cdr3_nt: NA
v_call: TRBV4-2; d_call: TRBD1; clone_size: NA; cdr3_length: 19; j_call: TRBJ1-6; cdr3_aa: CASSQVQTGPERYNSPLHF; cdr3_nt: TGTGCCAGCAGCCAAGTCCAGACAGGGCCAGAAAGATATAATTCACCCCTCCACTTT
v_call: TRBV7-2; d_call: TRBD1; clone_size: NA; cdr3_length: 14; j_call: TRBJ1-5; cdr3_aa: CASSRDRVNQPQHF; cdr3_nt: TGTGCCAGCAGTCGGGACAGGGTCAATCAGCCCCAGCATTTT
v_call: TRBV7-2; d_call: TRBD2; clone_size: NA; cdr3_length: 14; j_call: TRBJ2-7; cdr3_aa: CASSYRLADYEQYF; cdr3_nt: TGTGCCAGCAGCTATCGACTAGCGGATTACGAGCAGTACTTC
v_call: TRBV10-2; d_call: NA; clone_size: NA; cdr3_length: 15; j_call: TRBJ1-5; cdr3_aa: CASRTTGNNNQPQHF; cdr3_nt: TGCGCCAGCAGGACTACAGGGAATAACAATCAGCCCCAGCATTTT
v_call: TRBV7-9; d_call: NA; clone_size: NA; cdr3_length: 12; j_call: TRBJ1-5; cdr3_aa: CASSRGWQPQHF; cdr3_nt: TGTGCCAGCAGCCGCGGGTGGCAGCCCCAGCATTTT
v_call: TRBV6-4; d_call: NA; clone_size: NA; cdr3_length: 17; j_call: TRBJ2-1; cdr3_aa: CASSERGGGASYNEQFF; cdr3_nt: TGTGCCAGCAGTGAACGGGGTGGGGGCGCCTCCTACAATGAGCAGTTCTTC
v_call: TRBV30; d_call: NA; clone_size: once; cdr3_length: 15; j_call: TRBJ2-1; cdr3_aa: CAWSSRSRWVNEQFF; cdr3_nt: TGTGCCTGGAGTTCTAGGTCGAGGTGGGTGAATGAGCAGTTCTTC
v_call: TRBV28; d_call: TRBD2; clone_size: NA; cdr3_length: 15; j_call: TRBJ2-7; cdr3_aa: CASSPTSGESYEQYF; cdr3_nt: TGTGCCAGCAGCCCGACTAGCGGGGAGTCCTACGAGCAGTACTTC
v_call: TRBV18; d_call: NA; clone_size: NA; cdr3_length: 16; j_call: TRBJ2-7; cdr3_aa: CASSPQQQGIKSEQYF; cdr3_nt: TGTGCCAGCTCACCACAGCAGCAGGGAATAAAGTCCGAGCAGTACTTC
v_call: TRBV27; d_call: NA; clone_size: NA; cdr3_length: 15; j_call: TRBJ2-7; cdr3_aa: CASSFSGKSSYEQYF; cdr3_nt: TGTGCCAGCAGTTTCAGCGGCAAGAGCTCCTACGAGCAGTACTTC
v_call: TRBV7-9; d_call: TRBD1; clone_size: few; cdr3_length: 18; j_call: TRBJ2-3; cdr3_aa: CASSLAATGDRGFDTQYF; cdr3_nt: TGTGCCAGCAGCTTAGCGGCGACCGGGGACAGGGGATTTGATACGCAGTATTTT
v_call: TRBV10-2; d_call: TRBD2; clone_size: NA; cdr3_length: 17; j_call: TRBJ2-7; cdr3_aa: CASSHFGLAGSSYEQYF; cdr3_nt: TGCGCCAGCAGCCATTTTGGGCTAGCGGGTAGCTCCTACGAGCAGTACTTC
v_call: TRBV5-6; d_call: NA; clone_size: NA; cdr3_length: 13; j_call: TRBJ2-7; cdr3_aa: CASSFGQSYEQYF; cdr3_nt: TGTGCCAGCAGCTTTGGACAGAGCTACGAGCAGTACTTC
v_call: TRBV5-1; d_call: NA; clone_size: NA; cdr3_length: 13; j_call: TRBJ1-3; cdr3_aa: CASSSLSGNTIYF; cdr3_nt: TGCGCCAGCAGCTCGCTATCTGGAAACACCATATATTTT
v_call: TRBV6-1; d_call: TRBD1; clone_size: NA; cdr3_length: 21; j_call: TRBJ2-6; cdr3_aa: CASSEAHPDRGTLSGANVLTF; cdr3_nt: TGTGCCAGCAGTGAAGCGCATCCGGACAGGGGAACTCTCTCTGGGGCCAACGTCCTGACTTTC
v_call: TRBV2; d_call: NA; clone_size: NA; cdr3_length: 12; j_call: TRBJ2-7; cdr3_aa: CASTGFSYEQYF; cdr3_nt: TGTGCCAGCACGGGATTCTCCTACGAGCAGTACTTC
v_call: TRBV30; d_call: NA; clone_size: NA; cdr3_length: 14; j_call: TRBJ2-1; cdr3_aa: CAWNPGSSYNEQFF; cdr3_nt: TGTGCCTGGAATCCCGGGAGCTCCTACAATGAGCAGTTCTTC
v_call: TRBV6-5; d_call: NA; clone_size: NA; cdr3_length: 15; j_call: TRBJ2-1; cdr3_aa: CASTADGQHYNEQFF; cdr3_nt: TGTGCCAGCACTGCCGATGGGCAACATTACAATGAGCAGTTCTTC
v_call: TRBV10-1; d_call: NA; clone_size: NA; cdr3_length: 15; j_call: TRBJ2-7; cdr3_aa: CASSAKTGTPYEQYF; cdr3_nt: TGCGCCAGCAGTGCTAAAACAGGGACCCCTTACGAGCAGTACTTC
v_call: TRBV2; d_call: NA; clone_size: NA; cdr3_length: 10; j_call: TRBJ2-1; cdr3_aa: CASSDLEQFF; cdr3_nt: TGTGCCAGCAGTGACTTAGAGCAGTTCTTC
v_call: TRBV6-1; d_call: TRBD1; clone_size: NA; cdr3_length: 14; j_call: TRBJ2-7; cdr3_aa: CASSDAGGVYEQYF; cdr3_nt: TGTGCCAGCAGTGATGCAGGGGGAGTCTACGAGCAGTACTTC
v_call: TRBV7-2; d_call: NA; clone_size: once; cdr3_length: 13; j_call: TRBJ2-7; cdr3_aa: CASSSHFSYEQYF; cdr3_nt: TGTGCCAGCAGCTCGCACTTCTCCTACGAGCAGTACTTC
v_call: TRBV6-1; d_call: TRBD2; clone_size: once; cdr3_length: 15; j_call: TRBJ2-1; cdr3_aa: CASRLRGGANNEQFF; cdr3_nt: TGTGCCAGCCGTCTACGCGGGGGGGCCAACAATGAGCAGTTCTTC
v_call: TRBV6-4; d_call: TRBD1; clone_size: NA; cdr3_length: 12; j_call: TRBJ1-1; cdr3_aa: CASSRGLTEAFF; cdr3_nt: TGTGCCAGCAGCAGGGGGCTAACTGAAGCTTTCTTT
v_call: TRBV27; d_call: NA; clone_size: NA; cdr3_length: 14; j_call: TRBJ2-7; cdr3_aa: CASSGSAGHYEQYF; cdr3_nt: TGTGCCAGCAGTGGAAGTGCAGGCCACTACGAGCAGTACTTC
v_call: TRBV5-4; d_call: NA; clone_size: once; cdr3_length: 15; j_call: TRBJ2-5; cdr3_aa: CASSLGVAWQETQYF; cdr3_nt: TGTGCCAGCAGCTTGGGGGTAGCGTGGCAAGAGACCCAGTACTTC
v_call: TRBV5-4; d_call: NA; clone_size: NA; cdr3_length: 15; j_call: TRBJ1-3; cdr3_aa: CASSLAKGQGNTIYF; cdr3_nt: TGTGCCAGCAGCTTGGCCAAGGGACAAGGAAACACCATATATTTT
v_call: TRBV9; d_call: TRBD2; clone_size: NA; cdr3_length: 18; j_call: TRBJ2-5; cdr3_aa: CASSVGGMGLAGELTQYF; cdr3_nt: TGTGCCAGCAGCGTAGGGGGAATGGGACTAGCGGGGGAGCTAACCCAGTACTTC
v_call: TRBV9; d_call: TRBD2; clone_size: NA; cdr3_length: 15; j_call: TRBJ2-7; cdr3_aa: CASSVGGLAVYEQYF; cdr3_nt: TGTGCCAGCAGCGTAGGGGGACTAGCGGTATACGAGCAGTACTTC
v_call: TRBV29-1; d_call: NA; clone_size: NA; cdr3_length: 14; j_call: TRBJ2-7; cdr3_aa: CSVEGRGGTTEQYF; cdr3_nt: TGCAGCGTAGAAGGGAGGGGGGGCACAACCGAGCAGTACTTC
v_call: TRBV2; d_call: NA; clone_size: NA; cdr3_length: 11; j_call: TRBJ1-2; cdr3_aa: CASSPSRGYTF; cdr3_nt: TGTGCCAGCAGTCCCTCTCGTGGCTACACCTTC